This TCR beta chain was profiled in a study of CD8+CD57+ T cells in acquired aplastic anemia. Across the study: The average for DNA from sorted CD4+ and CD8+ cells was about 3.3 ug.

Genomic DNA templated the TCR beta VDJ and CDR3 profiling. TCRdb reprocessed the reads via MiXCR and lists one record per CDR3 protein. Of 250,000 to 350,000 distinct CDR3 sequences in the sample, roughly 50% are singletons; the top ten hold roughly 8%. The CDR3 extends over 20 amino acids. The V gene's germline CDR1 is MGHRA and CDR2 YSYEKL. On this clonotype: One junction end disagrees with the germline gene, perhaps due to a read error.

The receptor's source is a human donor with severe aplastic anemia or a healthy control (not recorded which). Sequenced input: sorted CD4+, CD8+, or CD8+CD57+ T cells (not recorded which) from PBMCs. The chain joins TRBV4-1 to TRBJ2-1; 11 bases map to TRBD2. The CDR3 region is CASSQREGTSGRYSYNEQFF. In DNA form, the CDR3 reads TGCGCCAGTAGCCAACGAGAGGGGACTAGCGGACGATACTCCTACAATGAGCAGTTCTTC.